The 7 T cell receptor beta chains below come from one sample, sequenced in a study of T cells after yellow fever vaccination. One entry per CDR3 protein, called by TCRdb with MiXCR from the 5' RACE reads. The repertoire includes about 120,000 distinct CDR3 sequences, 7.2% of them detected once, and over 2.5% sits in the top ten. This specimen was CD4+ T cells sorted from PBMCs, taken more than 35 days after the first yellow fever vaccination. These TCRs come from a man aged 18 to 29 who received the YFV17D yellow fever vaccine.

This clonotype showed up many times. CDR3 in DNA: TGCGCCACCTCCTGGGGGATGAACACAGATACGCAGTATTTT. As protein: CATSWGMNTDTQYF. V is TRBV5-1 and J is TRBJ2-3, with D possibly being TRBD1 or TRBD2 (5 bases each). The CDR3 is made up of 14 amino acids. From germline, CDR1 is SGHRS and CDR2 YFSETQ. Trimming stripped 9 bases from V and 2 bases from J, with 16 bases between. The full variable domain, with the rest looked up from reference TRBV5-1 and TRBJ2-3, is KAGVTQTPRYLIKTRGQQVTLSCSPISGHRSVSWYQQTPGQGLQFLFEYFSETQRNKGNFPGRFSGRQFSNSRSEMNVSTLELGDSALYLCATSWGMNTDTQYFGPGTRLTVL.

There are many counts of this clonotype. The V and J genes are TRBV5-1 and TRBJ1-4; D is uncertain. V was trimmed by 0 bases and J by 5 bases, leaving 14 bases between them. The germline V gene has CDR1 SGHRS and CDR2 YFSETQ. CDR3 length equals 16 residues. The DNA of the CDR3 is TGCGCCAGCAGCTTGGGCAGCCTTCCAGTGAATGAAAAACTGTTTTTT. Its translation: CASSLGSLPVNEKLFF. Full variable domain (outside the CDR3, taken from reference TRBV5-1 and TRBJ1-4): KAGVTQTPRYLIKTRGQQVTLSCSPISGHRSVSWYQQTPGQGLQFLFEYFSETQRNKGNFPGRFSGRQFSNSRSEMNVSTLELGDSALYLCASSLGSLPVNEKLFFGSGTQLSVL.

This clonotype was found a few times. V usage is TRBV10-3 and J usage is TRBJ2-2, with TRBD2 identical over 8 bases. The junction had 8 bases not matched to a gene; V was cut back by 6 bases and J by 5 bases. This CDR3 spans 15 amino acids. From germline, CDR1 is ENHRY and CDR2 SYGVKD. The CDR3 DNA follows: TGTGCCATCAGACCAGGACTAGCCACTACCGGGGAGCTGTTTTTT. Protein: CAIRPGLATTGELFF.

This clonotype occurred many times. This chain uses TRBV13 with TRBJ2-7; tentatively, D is TRBD2 (7 bases). Trimming removed 2 bases at V and 0 bases at J, with 23 bases between. Germline V gene data show CDR1 as PRHDT and CDR2 as FYEKMQ (reference sequence). The CDR3 consists of 19 residues. CDR3 amino acids: CASSLRGAGAYPLSYEQYV. DNA for the CDR3: TGTGCCAGCAGCTTAAGGGGGGCGGGGGCCTATCCCCTCTCCTACGAGCAGTACGTC.

This clonotype was counted many times. The rearrangement joins TRBV6-5 to TRBJ1-3; the D is unclear. The CDR3 loop spans 16 amino acids. Trimming shortened V by 2 bases and J by 4 bases, and 15 bases separated the two germline ends. CDR1 is MNHEY and CDR2 is SVGAGI in the germline V gene. The CDR3 DNA is TGTGCCAGCAGTTACGGGTTGATCGGCAGAGGAAACACCATATATTTT. Translated: CASSYGLIGRGNTIYF.

This clonotype came up many times. The V and J genes are TRBV4-2 and TRBJ1-3, with D uncertain. CDR1 and CDR2 from the germline V gene are LGHNA and YNFKEQ. V was cut by 0 bases and J by 8 bases, with 23 bases left in between. The CDR3 contains 18 residues. The CDR3, as DNA: TGTGCCAGCAGCCAAGAGGGTCGGGTTACGCTAAGGATCCACACCATATATTTT. Encoded protein: CASSQEGRVTLRIHTIYF.

This clonotype was seen repeatedly, ten times or more. The chain carries TRBV12-3 or TRBV12-4 and TRBJ1-6; possibly TRBD1 for D (6 bases). The germline V and J ends were trimmed by 4 bases and 0 bases, with 13 bases remaining between them. The CDR3 consists of 17 residues. CDR3 region: CASSSRTATSYNSPLHF. The CDR3 DNA follows: TGTGCCAGCAGTTCGCGGACAGCTACCTCCTATAATTCACCCCTCCACTTT.